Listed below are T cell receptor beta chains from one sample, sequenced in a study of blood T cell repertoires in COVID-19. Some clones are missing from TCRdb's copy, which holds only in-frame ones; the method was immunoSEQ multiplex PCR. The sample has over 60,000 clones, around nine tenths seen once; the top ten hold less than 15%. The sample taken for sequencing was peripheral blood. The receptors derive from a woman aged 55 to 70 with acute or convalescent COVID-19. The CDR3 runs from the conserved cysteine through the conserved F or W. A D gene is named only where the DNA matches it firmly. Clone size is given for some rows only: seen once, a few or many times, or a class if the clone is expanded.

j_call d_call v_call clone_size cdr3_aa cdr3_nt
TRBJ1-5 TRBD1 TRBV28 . CASSPQGQVDNQPQHF TGTGCCAGCAGTCCCCAAGGACAGGTGGACAATCAGCCCCAGCATTTT
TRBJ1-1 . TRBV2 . CASSTGGGNTEAFF TGTGCCAGCAGTACCGGCGGGGGGAACACTGAAGCTTTCTTT
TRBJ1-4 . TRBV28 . CASSRITGSGEKLFF TGTGCCAGCTCCAGAATAACAGGGTCAGGAGAAAAACTGTTTTTT
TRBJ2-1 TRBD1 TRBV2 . CASRGQGMAYNEQFF TGTGCCAGCAGGGGACAGGGAATGGCCTACAATGAGCAGTTCTTC
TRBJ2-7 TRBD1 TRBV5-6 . CASSLIRSGGTYEQYF TGTGCCAGCAGCTTGATTCGGTCAGGGGGAACCTACGAGCAGTACTTC
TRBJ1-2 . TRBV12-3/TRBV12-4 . CASSATEYYGYTF TGTGCCAGCAGTGCAACAGAGTACTATGGCTACACCTTC
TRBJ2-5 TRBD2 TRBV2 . CASSELREIQETQYF TGTGCCAGCAGTGAATTGCGGGAGATCCAAGAGACCCAGTACTTC
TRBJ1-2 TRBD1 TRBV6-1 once CASSDGTGNPVDYGYTF TGTGCCAGCAGTGATGGGACAGGGAACCCTGTGGACTATGGCTACACCTTC
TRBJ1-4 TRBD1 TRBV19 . CASSISGQGAATNEKLFF TGTGCCAGTAGTATCTCCGGACAGGGGGCCGCAACTAATGAAAAACTGTTTTTT
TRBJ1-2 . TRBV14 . CASSPDSQEGGYTF TGTGCCAGCAGCCCGGACAGTCAGGAAGGAGGCTACACCTTC
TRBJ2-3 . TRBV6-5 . CASSYGQGTTDTQYF TGTGCCAGCAGTTACGGGCAGGGGACCACAGATACGCAGTATTTT
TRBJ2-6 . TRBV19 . CASSIVGQPSGANVLTF TGTGCCAGTAGTATAGTTGGACAGCCCTCTGGGGCCAACGTCCTGACTTTC
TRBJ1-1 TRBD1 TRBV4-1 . CASSQAQGTVNTEAFF TGCGCCAGCAGCCAAGCGCAGGGGACAGTGAACACTGAAGCTTTCTTT
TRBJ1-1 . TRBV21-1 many CASSKTVTGQGASDEAFF TGTGCCAGCAGCAAGACAGTGACCGGACAGGGGGCTTCTGACGAAGCTTTCTTT
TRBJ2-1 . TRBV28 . CASSYGGSGNEQFF TGTGCCAGCAGTTATGGGGGCTCAGGGAATGAGCAGTTCTTC
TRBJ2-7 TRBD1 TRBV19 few CATHNRDRAYEQYF TGTGCCACTCACAACAGGGACAGGGCCTACGAGCAGTACTTC
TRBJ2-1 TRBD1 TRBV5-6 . CASSTRGLTAYNEQFF TGTGCCAGCAGCACCAGGGGGCTAACGGCCTACAATGAGCAGTTCTTC
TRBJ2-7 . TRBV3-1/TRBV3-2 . CASSSPYEQYF TGTGCCAGCAGCAGCCCCTACGAGCAGTACTTC
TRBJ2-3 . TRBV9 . CASSPRSGRADTQYF TGTGCCAGCAGCCCTCGTAGCGGCCGGGCAGATACGCAGTATTTT
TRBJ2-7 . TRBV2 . CASSEAPLGAAYEQYF TGTGCCAGCAGTGAAGCACCTCTGGGGGCGGCCTACGAGCAGTACTTC
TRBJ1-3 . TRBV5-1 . CASSLGRGGNTIYF TGCGCCAGCAGCTTGGGCAGGGGTGGAAACACCATATATTTT
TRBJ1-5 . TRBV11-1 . CASSLTGGQPQHF TGTGCCAGCAGCTTGACGGGAGGACAGCCCCAGCATTTT
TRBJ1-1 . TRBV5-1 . CASSLGGLNTEAFF TGCGCCAGCAGCTTGGGAGGGTTGAACACTGAAGCTTTCTTT
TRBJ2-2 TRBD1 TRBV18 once CASSPRTGGNTGELFF TGTGCCAGCTCCCCTAGGACAGGGGGCAACACCGGGGAGCTGTTTTTT
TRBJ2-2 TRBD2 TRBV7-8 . CASSIFSGGYTGELFF TGTGCCAGCAGCATTTTTAGCGGGGGTTACACCGGGGAGCTGTTTTTT
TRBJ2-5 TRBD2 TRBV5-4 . CASSQETSGGLSSHF TGTGCCAGCAGCCAAGAGACTAGCGGGGGGCTCTCCTCCCACTTC
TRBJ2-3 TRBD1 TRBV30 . CAWETGTALMYTQYF TGTGCCTGGGAGACCGGGACAGCCTTGATGTATACGCAGTATTTT
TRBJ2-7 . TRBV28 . CASSPLVGRRLTGYEQYF TGTGCCAGCAGCCCCTTGGTTGGGAGGCGTCTCACTGGCTACGAGCAGTACTTC
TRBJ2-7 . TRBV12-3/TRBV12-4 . CANPEQRQYF TGTGCCAACCCTGAACAGAGGCAGTACTTC
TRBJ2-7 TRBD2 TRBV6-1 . CASSETSGGYEQYF TGTGCCAGCAGTGAAACTAGCGGGGGTTACGAGCAGTACTTC
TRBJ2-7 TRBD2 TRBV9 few CASSVGSGGSSYEQYF TGTGCCAGCAGCGTAGGTAGCGGGGGGAGCTCCTACGAGCAGTACTTC
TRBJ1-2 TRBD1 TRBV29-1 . CSVAETGDGYTF TGCAGCGTTGCAGAGACAGGGGACGGCTACACCTTC
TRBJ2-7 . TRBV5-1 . CASSPGDSYEQYF TGCGCCAGCAGCCCCGGAGACTCCTACGAGCAGTACTTC
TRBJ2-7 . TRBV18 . CASSPPFQGTSYEQYF TGTGCCAGCTCACCACCATTCCAGGGAACCTCCTACGAGCAGTACTTC
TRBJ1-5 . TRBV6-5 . CASSLTARSNQPQHF TGTGCCAGCAGTCTGACAGCAAGGAGCAATCAGCCCCAGCATTTT
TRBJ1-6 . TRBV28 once CASNSGDSPLHF TGTGCCAGCAACTCAGGGGACTCACCCCTCCACTTT
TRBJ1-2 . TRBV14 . CASSLYSGSNYGYTF TGTGCCAGCAGCCTTTATTCAGGTTCTAACTATGGCTACACCTTC
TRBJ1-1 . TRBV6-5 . CASGTGFNTEAFF TGTGCCAGCGGTACAGGGTTCAACACTGAAGCTTTCTTT
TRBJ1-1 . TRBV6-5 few CASTHRARANTEAFF TGTGCCAGCACTCACCGTGCCAGGGCGAACACTGAAGCTTTCTTT
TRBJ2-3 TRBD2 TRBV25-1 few CASSDMSSGGRSDTQYF TGTGCCAGCAGTGACATGTCTAGCGGGGGGCGGTCAGATACGCAGTATTTT